Following are 28 T cell receptor beta chains from one sample sequenced in a study of blood T cell repertoires in COVID-19. Sequencing used immunoSEQ multiplex PCR; TCRdb keeps in-frame clones, though not all of them. The sample has a few hundred thousand clones; roughly 88% are singletons. The sequenced sample was peripheral blood. Source of these receptors: a woman in her 70s with COVID-19, enrolled during active disease.

The CDR3 coding sequence is TGTGCCAGCAGTGAGGCCTCCGAGACCCAGTACTTC. The encoded protein is CASSEASETQYF. The rearrangement uses TRBV2 and TRBJ2-5, with unresolved D. Germline CDR1 and CDR2: SNHLY and FYNNEI. Trimming pared 3 bases from V and 5 bases from J, leaving 7 bases between. The CDR3 length is 12 residues.

This sequence joins TRBV2 and TRBJ1-4, with a tentative D call TRBD1 (5 bases). The CDR3 consists of 15 residues. The V and J ends lost 1 base and 8 bases respectively, with 14 bases between them. Germline V lookup: CDR1 SNHLY, CDR2 FYNNEI. The CDR3 here is CASSEGGHSGEKLFF. CDR3 in DNA: TGTGCCAGCAGTGAAGGGGGCCATTCCGGGGAAAAACTGTTTTTT.

The chain couples TRBV24-1 to TRBJ1-1; 7 positions agree with TRBD1. Trimming at V came to 5 bases and at J to 7 bases, leaving 6 bases not matched to a gene. The CDR3 has 13 amino acids. CDR1 is KGHDR and CDR2 is SFDVKD in the germline V gene. CDR3 DNA sequence: TGTGCCACCAGTGGGCCTGGACAGGATGAAGCTTTCTTT. Amino acids: CATSGPGQDEAFF.

The chain uses TRBV5-1 and TRBJ2-7; a possible D gene is TRBD2 (5 bases). CDR1 and CDR2 from the germline V gene are SGHRS and YFSETQ. The CDR3 runs 15 residues. V gave up 6 bases and J gave up 6 bases, with 22 bases separating them. The CDR3 DNA reads TGCGCCAGCACCCCGAGCGGACTGTGGACGAGCGAGCAGTACTTC. It translates to CASTPSGLWTSEQYF.

This sequence joins TRBV3-1 (or the pseudogene TRBV3-2) and TRBJ1-2, with 9 bases aligning to TRBD1. The CDR3 sequence is 16 residues long. Germline V gene lookup returns CDR1 LGHDT and CDR2 YNNKEL (reference sequence). V dropped 4 bases and J dropped 4; count of bases not matched to a gene: 10. The CDR3 nucleotides are TGTGCCAGCAGCCCCCTCGGGACAGGGAGGACCTATGGCTACACCTTC. Amino acid sequence: CASSPLGTGRTYGYTF.

About this clone itself: The same CDR3 can be traced to other DNA sequences in this sample. V and J are TRBV29-1 and TRBJ2-3; TRBD2 matches 8 bases. This CDR3 region has 14 residues. Trimming took 5 bases from V and 0 from J; bases not matched to a gene: 4. Looked up from germline, CDR1 is SQVTM and CDR2 is ANQGSEA. CDR3 sequence (DNA): TGCAGCGTTTCTAGCGGGCCTAGCACAGATACGCAGTATTTT. Encoded protein: CSVSSGPSTDTQYF.

This chain joins TRBV4-3 and TRBJ2-1, with D possibly TRBD2 on 6 matching bases. Germline-derived CDR1 and CDR2 are LGHNA and YSLEER. The CDR3 runs to 17 residues. V lost 4 bases and J 1 base, leaving 17 bases between the germline ends. Here the CDR3 reads CASSPSHGGMSYNEQFF. As DNA, the CDR3 is TGCGCCAGCAGCCCGAGCCACGGGGGAATGTCCTACAATGAGCAGTTCTTC.

The sample holds one count of this clone. V usage is TRBV20-1 and J usage is TRBJ2-7; tentative D call: TRBD1 (5 bases). The germline CDR1 and CDR2 sequences are DFQATT and SNEGSKA (reference sequence). Trimming shortened V by 5 bases and J by 2 bases, and 7 bases separated the two germline ends. The CDR3 is 11 residues long. Written as DNA, the CDR3 is TGCAGTGCTGACAGAACCTACGAGCAGTACTTC. This encodes CSADRTYEQYF.

The chain employs TRBV5-5 and TRBJ1-5, with D possibly TRBD1 on 6 matching bases. Germline V lookup: CDR1 SGHKS, CDR2 YYEKEE (reference sequence). Trimming stripped 2 bases from V and 2 bases from J, with 8 bases between. The CDR3 has 14 amino acids. CDR3 loop: CASSLPGGNQPQHF. The CDR3, as DNA: TGTGCCAGCAGCTTACCAGGGGGCAATCAGCCCCAGCATTTT.

The rearrangement uses TRBV30 and TRBJ2-3; 13 bases match TRBD2. The CDR3 is 15 amino acids. V dropped 3 bases and J dropped 6; count of bases not matched to a gene: 6. From germline, CDR1 is GTSNPN and CDR2 SVGIG (reference sequence). CDR3 loop: CAWRELAGGPDTQYF. The CDR3 nucleotides read TGTGCCTGGAGGGAACTAGCGGGAGGGCCCGATACGCAGTATTTT.

V gene TRBV28 combines with J gene TRBJ1-1; no definite D call. The CDR3 is 14 residues long. Germline values: CDR1 MDHEN, CDR2 SYDVKM. V was trimmed by 6 bases and J by 2 bases, leaving 13 bases between them. CDR3 protein: CASSPPSLNTEAFF. CDR3 DNA: TGTGCCAGCAGCCCTCCCTCTTTAAACACTGAAGCTTTCTTT. Using reference TRBV28 and TRBJ1-1 for the parts outside the CDR3, the full variable domain is DVKVTQSSRYLVKRTGEKVFLECVQDMDHENMFWYRQDPGLGLRLIYFSYDVKMKEKGDIPEGYSVSREKKERFSLILESASTNQTSMYLCASSPPSLNTEAFFGQGTRLTVV.

The chain has TRBV29-1 and TRBJ1-4; TRBD1 agrees at 7 bases. This CDR3 spans 13 amino acids. Trimming at V came to 3 bases and at J to 8 bases, leaving 6 bases not matched to a gene. In germline, CDR1 is SQVTM, CDR2 ANQGSEA. CDR3 loop: CSVEEGAEEKLFF. The CDR3 DNA follows: TGCAGCGTTGAGGAGGGGGCTGAAGAAAAACTGTTTTTT.

The chain combines TRBV5-6 with TRBJ1-5; 7 nucleotides align to TRBD1. Looked up from germline, CDR1 is SGHDT and CDR2 is YYEEEE. The CDR3 extends over 14 amino acids. V lost 2 bases to trimming and J lost 8 bases; unmatched junction nucleotides: 7. The CDR3 sequence: CASSFPGGGEPQHF. In DNA, the CDR3 is TGTGCCAGCAGCTTCCCAGGGGGAGGTGAGCCCCAGCATTTT.

The count of this clone is one. The V and J genes are TRBV30 and TRBJ2-1, with D possibly TRBD2 on 5 matching bases. The germline V and J ends were trimmed by 3 bases and 10 bases, with 10 bases remaining between them. Germline CDR1 and CDR2: GTSNPN and SVGIG (reference sequence). The CDR3 runs 11 residues. This CDR3 reads CAWRMRGEQFF. DNA of the CDR3: TGTGCCTGGAGAATGCGAGGGGAGCAGTTCTTC.

V is TRBV6-5 and J is TRBJ1-2; D might be TRBD1 (6 bases). Trimming removed 2 bases at V and 2 bases at J, with 15 bases between. CDR3 length: 16 amino acids. Germline assignment: CDR1 MNHEY and CDR2 SVGAGI. The CDR3 here is CASSYVAGAKNYGYTF. CDR3 DNA sequence: TGTGCCAGCAGTTACGTGGCAGGGGCGAAGAACTATGGCTACACCTTC.

V usage is TRBV12-3 or TRBV12-4 and J usage is TRBJ2-2; D gene unclear. The CDR3 is 13 amino acids. Trimming shortened V by 6 bases and J by 3 bases, and 8 bases separated the two germline ends. The chain's CDR3 is CASSGHYTGELFF. The CDR3 DNA is TGTGCCAGCAGCGGTCATTACACCGGGGAGCTGTTTTTT.

This chain joins TRBV19 and TRBJ1-1, with D perhaps matching TRBD1 (5 bases). The CDR3 loop spans 14 amino acids. Trimming shortened V by 2 bases and J by 5 bases, and 12 bases separated the two germline ends. Germline CDR1 and CDR2: LNHDA and SQIVND (reference sequence). CDR3 sequence reads: CASSISQGQTEAFF. The CDR3 DNA reads TGTGCCAGTAGTATAAGTCAGGGTCAGACTGAAGCTTTCTTT.

The chain links TRBV11-3 to TRBJ1-1; D gene ambiguous. Trimming cost V 5 bases and J 0 bases, with 13 bases left between them. The CDR3 has 15 residues. Germline V lookup: CDR1 SGHNT, CDR2 YENEEA. The CDR3: CASSPSPRMNTEAFF. CDR3 sequence (DNA): TGTGCCAGCAGCCCCTCTCCCAGGATGAACACTGAAGCTTTCTTT.

The chain is built from TRBV6-2 or TRBV6-3 and TRBJ2-7, with D possibly matching TRBD2 (5 bases). CDR3 length: 14 residues. The germline gives CDR1 MNHEY, CDR2 SVGEGT. V was trimmed by 2 bases and J by 0 bases, leaving 8 bases between them. The CDR3 sequence: CASSYRGTSYEQYF. CDR3 DNA sequence: TGTGCCAGCAGTTACCGGGGTACCTCCTACGAGCAGTACTTC.

This chain links TRBV13 with TRBJ1-1; the D is unclear. The germline V and J ends were trimmed by 4 bases and 11 bases, with 20 bases remaining between them. The V gene's germline CDR1 is PRHDT and CDR2 FYEKMQ (reference sequence). The CDR3 sequence is 14 residues long. The CDR3 is CASSSTGIRHKAFF. CDR3 bases: TGTGCCAGCAGCTCCACCGGAATTAGACATAAGGCTTTCTTT.

The V call is TRBV30, the J call TRBJ2-1, with 12 bases lining up with TRBD2. The CDR3 has 16 amino acids. J was trimmed by 4 bases and V by 0 bases; bases with no gene match: 4. The germline V gene has CDR1 GTSNPN and CDR2 SVGIG (reference sequence). The CDR3 reads CAWSVLGLAGYNEQFF. In DNA form, the CDR3 reads TGTGCCTGGAGTGTACTTGGACTAGCGGGATACAATGAGCAGTTCTTC.

The chain is built from TRBV27 and TRBJ2-4, with 8 bases lining up with TRBD1. The CDR3 covers 14 residues. V was pared by 8 bases and J by 8 bases, with 11 bases of the junction left unmatched. Germline-derived CDR1 and CDR2 are MNHEY and SMNVEV (reference sequence). The CDR3 loop is CASRLGQGAYIQYF. The CDR3 nucleotides read TGTGCCAGCCGGCTCGGGCAGGGGGCGTACATTCAGTACTTC.

This sequence joins TRBV5-6 and TRBJ1-5, with no clear D. With 4 bases removed from V and 2 bases from J, the gap between germline ends came to 10 bases. CDR1 SGHDT and CDR2 YYEEEE come from the germline V gene. The CDR3 runs to 14 residues. CDR3 sequence (DNA): TGTGCCAGCAGCCTTCAGACACGCAATCAGCCCCAGCATTTT. Protein product: CASSLQTRNQPQHF.

This clone was observed a single time. The genes are TRBV10-3 and TRBJ2-3; TRBD2 agrees at 7 bases. CDR3 size: 17 residues. V gave up 2 bases and J gave up 3 bases; unmatched junction bases: 11. Germline lookup yields CDR1 ENHRY and CDR2 SYGVKD. CDR3 DNA: TGTGCCATCAGTGAGAGTTCAGCGGGGAGTACGACAGATACGCAGTATTTT. Its translation: CAISESSAGSTTDTQYF.

This chain connects TRBV5-1 to TRBJ2-7; the match to TRBD1 covers 9 bases. CDR3 size: 15 residues. V shed 0 bases, J shed 5 bases, and the junction held 6 bases outside the gene matches. CDR1 and CDR2 from the germline V gene are SGHRS and YFSETQ. The CDR3 sequence is CASSLVMGQGNEQYF. The CDR3, as DNA: TGCGCCAGCAGCTTGGTGATGGGACAGGGTAACGAGCAGTACTTC.

J is TRBJ2-3 and V is TRBV2; D is undetermined. The CDR3 length is 14 residues. Trimming cost V 5 bases and J 0 bases, with 9 bases left between them. Germline V lookup: CDR1 SNHLY, CDR2 FYNNEI. The CDR3 DNA reads TGTGCCAGCAGTCTCGACGGGAGCACAGATACGCAGTATTTT. It codes for CASSLDGSTDTQYF.

The V gene is TRBV11-2, the J gene TRBJ2-1; TRBD2 matches at 11 bases. The CDR3 is 18 residues long. Per the germline V gene, CDR1 is SGHAT and CDR2 is FQNNGV. V dropped 2 bases and J dropped 5; count of bases not matched to a gene: 11. CDR3 region: CASSLQFSGRAGHNEQFF. CDR3 DNA: TGTGCCAGCAGCTTACAATTTAGCGGGAGGGCTGGCCACAATGAGCAGTTCTTC. Combining the CDR3 with reference TRBV11-2 and TRBJ2-1 gives the whole variable domain EAGVAQSPRYKIIEKRQSVAFWCNPISGHATLYWYQQILGQGPKLLIQFQNNGVVDDSQLPKDRFSAERLKGVDSTLKIQPAKLEDSAVYLCASSLQFSGRAGHNEQFFGPGTRLTVL.

The chain is built from TRBV6-6 and TRBJ2-3; the match to TRBD1 covers 9 bases. The V segment lost 4 bases and the J segment 5 bases; nucleotides outside the gene matches: 7. The CDR3 consists of 15 residues. Germline CDR1 and CDR2: MNHNY and SVGAGI (reference sequence). CDR3 nucleotide sequence: TGTGCCAGCAGTTCACCGGGACAGGGAAGAGATACGCAGTATTTT. Its translation is CASSSPGQGRDTQYF.